Presented here are 23 T cell receptor beta chains from one specimen sequenced in a study of T-cell reconstitution after alpha-beta-depleted transplantation in children. Preparation of the TCRbeta library involved a method that used unique molecular identifiers. In TCRdb, the PCR reads were re-called with MiXCR into one record per CDR3 protein. In the table there are approximately 640,000 distinct CDR3 sequences, around 17% of which are singletons. The material was PBMCs from the stem cell graft donor, obtained from the stem cell graft. These receptors came from a human donor who donated a stem cell graft to a child with acute myeloid leukemia.

This clonotype was counted ten times or more. The gene calls are TRBV20-1 and TRBJ2-2; D is unclear. The CDR3 loop spans 14 amino acids. Germline V lookup: CDR1 DFQATT, CDR2 SNEGSKA (reference sequence). V lost 0 bases and J 5 bases, leaving 10 bases between the germline ends. The CDR3 protein is CSARDLRRTGELFF. DNA for the CDR3: TGCAGTGCTAGAGATCTCCGGAGAACCGGGGAGCTGTTTTTT.

This chain links TRBV5-8 with TRBJ1-4; D ambiguous. V was shortened by 0 bases and J by 6 bases, with 12 bases between the two germline ends. CDR3 length equals 15 residues. The germline gives CDR1 SGHTS, CDR2 YDEGEE. Here the CDR3 reads CASSLGRSIDEKLFF. CDR3 DNA: TGTGCCAGCAGCTTGGGTCGGTCCATAGATGAAAAACTGTTTTTT.

The chain carries TRBV7-8 and TRBJ1-2; D uncertain. Trimming cost V 5 bases and J 4 bases, with 17 bases left between them. Germline-derived CDR1 and CDR2 are SGHVS and FQNEAQ. The CDR3 extends over 15 amino acids. This CDR3 reads CASSLSRLLPYGYTF. DNA for the CDR3: TGTGCCAGCAGCCTTAGTCGACTCTTACCCTATGGCTACACCTTC.

This chain connects TRBV30 to TRBJ2-6; D possibly corresponds to TRBD1 (5 bases). In germline, CDR1 is GTSNPN, CDR2 SVGIG (reference sequence). This CDR3 comprises 14 residues. Trimming cost V 6 bases and J 0 bases, with 9 bases left between them. CDR3 nucleotide sequence: TGTGCCTGCGACAGCGTCTCTGGGGCCAACGTCCTGACTTTC. The encoded protein is CACDSVSGANVLTF.

This clonotype was picked up a small number of times. This chain links TRBV5-1 with TRBJ1-1, with D maybe TRBD1 (5 bases). V shed 0 bases and J shed 0 bases, with 15 bases lying between them. The CDR3 covers 17 residues. Per germline, CDR1 SGHRS and CDR2 YFSETQ. DNA of the CDR3: TGCGCCAGCAGCTTGGCCGGGCAGGGCCTCATGAACACTGAAGCTTTCTTT. Its translation: CASSLAGQGLMNTEAFF.

This clonotype has at least ten counts. The rearrangement joins TRBV20-1 to TRBJ2-7; a possible D gene is TRBD2 (5 bases). CDR3 length: 13 residues. Germline V lookup: CDR1 DFQATT, CDR2 SNEGSKA (reference sequence). V was shortened by 5 bases and J by 0 bases, with 11 bases between the two germline ends. As DNA, the CDR3 is TGCAGTGCTCGGACTCCTACCTCCTACGAGCAGTACTTC. It encodes CSARTPTSYEQYF.

This clonotype was seen a few times. The V gene is TRBV28, the J gene TRBJ2-2, with D unresolved. V gave up 4 bases and J gave up 2 bases, with 8 bases separating them. The CDR3 totals 14 residues. Germline V lookup: CDR1 MDHEN, CDR2 SYDVKM. CDR3 coding DNA: TGTGCCAGCAGTTCCCTGGAAAACACCGGGGAGCTGTTTTTT. Its protein product is CASSSLENTGELFF.

This clonotype occurred a few times. The junction and the germline gene differ at one end; a read error may be behind it. V gene TRBV20-1 combines with J gene TRBJ2-3; 8 nucleotides align to TRBD2. Germline CDR1 is DFQATT and CDR2 is SNEGSKA (reference sequence). This CDR3 contains 16 residues. This CDR3 is CCAPWGAGGRTDTQYF. CDR3 nucleotides: TGCTGTGCACCGTGGGGCGCGGGGGGCCGCACAGATACGCAGTATTTT.

The chain uses TRBV5-1 and TRBJ2-7; TRBD1 is a possible D gene (6 bases). The CDR3 runs to 15 residues. Per the germline V gene, CDR1 is SGHRS and CDR2 is YFSETQ. The V end lost 4 bases, the J end lost 1 base, and 15 bases lay between the germline ends. CDR3 in amino acids: CASSKTPGHSYEQYF. The CDR3 bases are TGCGCCAGCAGCAAAACTCCGGGACATTCCTACGAGCAGTACTTC.

This clonotype was seen ten or more times. This chain connects TRBV5-6 to TRBJ1-6; no definite D call. This CDR3 contains 14 residues. Germline V gene lookup returns CDR1 SGHDT and CDR2 YYEEEE. V lost 1 base to trimming and J lost 6 bases, with 8 bases between them. CDR3 residues: CASSLYSINSPLHF. CDR3 DNA sequence: TGTGCCAGCAGCTTGTACAGCATTAATTCACCCCTCCACTTT. Based on the CDR3 plus reference TRBV5-6 and TRBJ1-6, the full variable domain is DAGVTQSPTHLIKTRGQQVTLRCSPKSGHDTVSWYQQALGQGPQFIFQYYEEEERQRGNFPDRFSGHQFPNYSSELNVNALLLGDSALYLCASSLYSINSPLHFGNGTRLTVT.

This clonotype was seen only a few times. The chain carries TRBV7-2 and TRBJ1-6; D is uncertain. CDR3 length: 14 residues. Germline CDR1 reads SGHTA; CDR2 reads FQGNSA. With 5 bases removed from V and 10 bases from J, the gap between germline ends came to 15 bases. The CDR3 DNA follows: TGTGCCAGCAGCCCGACTAAGATAAGATCACCCCTCCACTTT. Its protein is CASSPTKIRSPLHF.

A note on this clonotype: A much larger clone differs from this one at a single base, so this may be a read error. The V gene is TRBV20-1, the J gene TRBJ2-1; 9 bases line up with TRBD2. Germline V lookup: CDR1 DFQATT, CDR2 SNEGSKA (reference sequence). The CDR3 sequence is 17 residues long. CDR3 in amino acids: CCARDRLGTSSYNEQFF. As DNA, the CDR3 is TGCTGTGCTAGAGATCGGCTCGGGACTAGCTCTTACAATGAGCAGTTCTTC.

In its sample, this clonotype was seen many times. The V gene is TRBV11-2, the J gene TRBJ1-1; weak D call: TRBD1 (6 bases). Per germline, CDR1 SGHAT and CDR2 FQNNGV. Trimming pared 4 bases from V and 2 bases from J, leaving 11 bases between. The CDR3 has 14 residues. The CDR3 coding sequence is TGTGCCAGCAGCTGGACAGAGATCAACACTGAAGCTTTCTTT. Translated, it gives CASSWTEINTEAFF.

The chain recombines TRBV4-1 with TRBJ2-7, with a tentative D call TRBD1 (5 bases). Germline V lookup: CDR1 MGHRA, CDR2 YSYEKL. V lost 0 bases and J 1 base, leaving 10 bases between the germline ends. CDR3 length: 15 residues. The CDR3 sequence is CASSQEYTGSYEQYF. The CDR3 coding sequence is TGCGCCAGCAGCCAAGAGTACACAGGATCCTACGAGCAGTACTTC.

The chain has TRBV7-9 and TRBJ1-6; D unresolved. V lost 5 bases and J lost 14, with 13 bases in between. CDR3 length: 12 amino acids. Germline CDR1 is SEHNR and CDR2 is FQNEAQ (reference sequence). CDR3 nucleotides: TGTGCCAGCAGCCCAGACCCGTTAACCCTCCACTTT. Its translation: CASSPDPLTLHF.

This clonotype appeared a few times. This chain connects TRBV29-1 to TRBJ2-7; 9 bases match TRBD1. The CDR3 has 13 amino acids. The V segment lost 7 bases and the J segment 5 bases; nucleotides outside the gene matches: 9. CDR1 SQVTM and CDR2 ANQGSEA come from the germline V gene. CDR3 protein: CSAHSGTGNEQYF. Written as DNA, the CDR3 is TGCAGCGCCCACTCCGGGACAGGGAACGAGCAGTACTTC.

This clonotype has ten or more counts. The CDR3 spells CSAREFSTSKQETQYF. The CDR3 bases are TGCAGTGCTAGGGAATTTTCGACTAGCAAACAAGAGACCCAGTACTTC. The chain couples TRBV20-1 to TRBJ2-5; 7 bases are a match to TRBD2. Germline V gene lookup returns CDR1 DFQATT and CDR2 SNEGSKA (reference sequence). The CDR3 covers 16 residues. Trimming took 3 bases from V and 2 from J; bases not matched to a gene: 12.

The V gene is TRBV4-1, the J gene TRBJ1-5; D is uncertain. Per the germline V gene, CDR1 is MGHRA and CDR2 is YSYEKL. This CDR3 is 15 amino acids long. V lost 0 bases, J lost 5 bases, and 11 bases lay in between. CDR3 nucleotides: TGCGCCAGCAGCCAAGATTGGGATCTGGATCAGCCCCAGCATTTT. Residues: CASSQDWDLDQPQHF.

The rearrangement links TRBV6-4 to TRBJ1-4; D may be TRBD1 (5 bases). Trimming stripped 4 bases from V and 8 bases from J, with 11 bases between. Germline CDR1 and CDR2: MRHNA and SNTAGT. The CDR3 sequence is 13 residues long. In nucleotides, the CDR3 is TGTGCCAGCAGTGCGGCGAGGGGAGAAAAACTGTTTTTT. Amino acid sequence: CASSAARGEKLFF.

In its sample, this clonotype was seen many times. This rearrangement joins TRBV29-1 to TRBJ2-3; D might be TRBD1 or TRBD2, each matching 5 bases. Germline V gene lookup returns CDR1 SQVTM and CDR2 ANQGSEA. CDR3 length equals 17 residues. The V and J ends lost 0 bases and 1 base respectively, with 17 bases between them. DNA of the CDR3: TGCAGCGTTGAAGATCTGCTAAGGGGCGGGCGCACAGATACGCAGTATTTT. Protein sequence: CSVEDLLRGGRTDTQYF.

The V call is TRBV12-3 or TRBV12-4, the J call TRBJ2-1; D remains unclear. V dropped 8 bases and J dropped 0 bases, with 26 bases sitting between them. The CDR3 length is 19 residues. Here the CDR3 reads CASWSLGRTQPSSYNEQFF. DNA for the CDR3: TGTGCCAGCTGGTCGCTGGGTCGTACCCAGCCCAGCTCCTACAATGAGCAGTTCTTC.

The table lists this clonotype with many counts. The chain recombines TRBV20-1 with TRBJ1-2; no firm D call. The length of the CDR3 is 9 residues. Germline assignment: CDR1 DFQATT and CDR2 SNEGSKA (reference sequence). V lost 3 bases and J 7 bases, leaving 3 bases between the germline ends. The CDR3 is CSARGGYTF. CDR3 coding DNA: TGCAGTGCTAGGGGTGGCTACACCTTC.

This clonotype appeared many times. The chain has TRBV20-1 and TRBJ1-3; D is perhaps TRBD1 (6 bases). In germline, CDR1 is DFQATT, CDR2 SNEGSKA (reference sequence). V lost 1 base and J 1 base, leaving 11 bases between the germline ends. The CDR3 sequence is 15 residues long. CDR3 amino acids: CSARGGGGSGNTIYF. The CDR3 region has the DNA TGCAGTGCTAGAGGAGGAGGGGGATCTGGAAACACCATATATTTT.